What follows is one T cell receptor beta chain and its context. This record comes from a study of cytomegalovirus exposure and HLA in healthy donors. Trimming took 3 bases from V and 4 from J, leaving 10 bases between them. The CDR3 loop spans 14 amino acids. The germline CDR1 and CDR2 sequences are SGHRS and YFSETQ. Primers: 60 Vbeta forward and 13 Jbeta reverse. TCRdb keeps only in-frame clones here, not all; method: immunoSEQ multiplex PCR. This sample contains around 100,000 clones. The rearrangement uses TRBV5-1 and TRBJ1-4, with D perhaps matching TRBD1 (6 bases). The specimen sequenced was PBMCs. The sequence came from a man between 25 and 39 years old in good health and CMV-seronegative. CDR3 DNA sequence: TGCGCCAGCAGCTCCGGACAGAGTAATGAAAAACTGTTTTTT. Residues: CASSSGQSNEKLFF.